A selection of T cell receptor beta chains follows, all from one sample in a study of cytomegalovirus exposure and HLA in healthy donors. Assay: immunoSEQ multiplex PCR; the TCRdb copy retains only in-frame clones and omits some. The sample has 110,000 to 150,000 clones; 72% are singletons. Sequenced input: PBMCs. The source of these receptors is a man aged 35 to 55 in good health and CMV-seronegative. Both conserved end residues are part of each CDR3. D genes are given only for firm matches. Not every row has a clone size; where given, it reads once, few, many or a size class.

D: -
size: -
J: TRBJ1-1
V: TRBV12-5
DNA: TGTGCTAGTGGTTTGGTGTCGGGGGGGACTGAAGCTTTCTTT
CDR3: CASGLVSGGTEAFF

D: TRBD1
size: few
J: TRBJ2-6
V: TRBV13
DNA: TGTGCCAGCAGCTCTCCGACAGGGCTAACCTCTGGGGCCAACGTCCTGACTTTC
CDR3: CASSSPTGLTSGANVLTF

D: TRBD2
size: -
J: TRBJ2-3
V: TRBV7-2
DNA: TGTGCCAGCAGCCAAAGGAGGGAGGGAGGCACAGATACGCAGTATTTT
CDR3: CASSQRREGGTDTQYF

D: -
size: -
J: TRBJ1-3
V: TRBV9
DNA: TGTGCCAGCAGCGGACCTGGGCGGACTCACTCTGGAAACACCATATATTTT
CDR3: CASSGPGRTHSGNTIYF

D: -
size: -
J: TRBJ1-4
V: TRBV4-3
DNA: TGCGCCAGCAGCGCGCACAGGCCTACTAATGAAAAACTGTTTTTT
CDR3: CASSAHRPTNEKLFF

D: -
size: -
J: TRBJ2-5
V: TRBV20-1
DNA: TGCAGTGCTACCCATGACACTGGAAGGTACTTC
CDR3: CSATHDTGRYF

D: -
size: -
J: TRBJ1-1
V: TRBV6-5
DNA: TGTGCCAGCACTCGTTGGGGGGAGGTAACTGAAGCTTTCTTT
CDR3: CASTRWGEVTEAFF

D: TRBD1
size: -
J: TRBJ1-2
V: TRBV29-1
DNA: TGCAGCGTTGAAGGACAGGGGCCTAGCGCTTACTATGGCTACACCTTC
CDR3: CSVEGQGPSAYYGYTF

D: -
size: few
J: TRBJ2-3
V: TRBV6-4
DNA: TGTGCCAGCAGTGAGGGATCTCGGGGGACGCAGTATTTT
CDR3: CASSEGSRGTQYF

D: TRBD1
size: -
J: TRBJ1-5
V: TRBV4-1
DNA: TGCGCCAGCAGCCAAGATAGGTCAGGGGGCATCCTGCAGCCCCAGCATTTT
CDR3: CASSQDRSGGILQPQHF

D: -
size: -
J: TRBJ2-1
V: TRBV7-6
DNA: TGTGCCAGCAGCTTAAACGGGGCCTACAATGAGCAGTTCTTC
CDR3: CASSLNGAYNEQFF

D: -
size: once
J: TRBJ2-3
V: TRBV5-1
DNA: TGCGCCAGCAGCTTGGACGACGGGATTCGATTCACAGATACGCAGTATTTT
CDR3: CASSLDDGIRFTDTQYF

D: -
size: -
J: TRBJ1-1
V: TRBV9
DNA: TGTGCCAGCAGCGTAGGACACGCGAACACTGAAGCTTTCTTT
CDR3: CASSVGHANTEAFF

D: TRBD2
size: -
J: TRBJ2-1
V: TRBV7-9
DNA: TGTGCCAGCAGCCCCGTAGCGGGGGGTGTTCACAATGAGCAGTTCTTC
CDR3: CASSPVAGGVHNEQFF

D: -
size: once
J: TRBJ1-6
V: TRBV5-6
DNA: TGTGCCAGCAGCTTGCTATCGGGGGTCCGTAATTCACCCCTCCACTTT
CDR3: CASSLLSGVRNSPLHF

D: -
size: few
J: TRBJ1-1
V: TRBV5-1
DNA: TGCGCCAGCAGCTTTTGGGGGGAGTCTGAAGCTTTCTTT
CDR3: CASSFWGESEAFF

D: TRBD2
size: few
J: TRBJ2-3
V: TRBV6-6
DNA: TGTGCCAGCAGTTCCGGACTAGCGGGGGATCAAGATACGCAGTATTTT
CDR3: CASSSGLAGDQDTQYF

D: -
size: -
J: TRBJ2-6
V: TRBV5-1
DNA: TGCGCCAGCAGCTTGGAAGGGAGCGGGGCCAACGTCCTGACTTTC
CDR3: CASSLEGSGANVLTF

D: TRBD2
size: few
J: TRBJ2-3
V: TRBV10-3
DNA: TGTGCCACGATGGGCCTGGGTAGCGGGGGGGCGACAGATACGCAGTATTTT
CDR3: CATMGLGSGGATDTQYF

D: TRBD1
size: -
J: TRBJ1-2
V: TRBV7-2
DNA: TGTGCCAGCAGCTCGGGACAGGGGATTCATGGCTACACCTTC
CDR3: CASSSGQGIHGYTF

D: -
size: -
J: TRBJ1-3
V: TRBV10-3
DNA: TGTGCCATCAGTGGCGACCGGGGAGAGCCTGGAAACACCATATATTTT
CDR3: CAISGDRGEPGNTIYF

D: TRBD2
size: -
J: TRBJ2-3
V: TRBV27
DNA: TGTGCCAGCACGACGGACTCTAGCGGGGGGGATACGCAGTATTTT
CDR3: CASTTDSSGGDTQYF

D: -
size: once
J: TRBJ1-2
V: TRBV7-9
DNA: TGTGCCAGCAGCCGGGCGGGCGCTAACTATGGCTACACCTTC
CDR3: CASSRAGANYGYTF

D: TRBD2
size: -
J: TRBJ2-1
V: TRBV4-3
DNA: TGCGCCAGCAGCCAACAACCTCAGAGGGGGACTAGCGGGAATGAGCAGTTCTTC
CDR3: CASSQQPQRGTSGNEQFF

D: TRBD1
size: few
J: TRBJ1-6
V: TRBV28
DNA: TGTGCCACCGGACAGGGGGACAATTCACCCCTCCACTTT
CDR3: CATGQGDNSPLHF

D: -
size: once
J: TRBJ2-5
V: TRBV5-1
DNA: TGCGCCAGCGCCCGGGGGTTTCAAGAGACCCAGTACTTC
CDR3: CASARGFQETQYF

D: -
size: -
J: TRBJ2-7
V: TRBV5-4
DNA: TGTGCCAGCAGCCCCGGGGGGCTTAACACCTACGAGCAGTACTTC
CDR3: CASSPGGLNTYEQYF

D: -
size: -
J: TRBJ1-2
V: TRBV19
DNA: TGTGCCAGTAGCACCCGGGCAGGGGAACCCAACTATGGCTACACCTTC
CDR3: CASSTRAGEPNYGYTF

D: -
size: -
J: TRBJ2-7
V: TRBV7-9
DNA: TGTGCCAGCAGCTTAGATCCTTCGCCTAACTACGAGCAGTACTTC
CDR3: CASSLDPSPNYEQYF

D: -
size: -
J: TRBJ1-6
V: TRBV7-2
DNA: TGTGCCAGCAGCTTAGATCAGGGGCCTAATTCACCCCTCCACTTT
CDR3: CASSLDQGPNSPLHF

D: TRBD1
size: -
J: TRBJ2-5
V: TRBV6-6
DNA: TGTGCCAGCAGTCGGGACAGAGAAGAGACCCAGTACTTC
CDR3: CASSRDREETQYF

D: -
size: -
J: TRBJ1-3
V: TRBV7-9
DNA: TGTGCCAGCAGCCGCCGAACCATACAGATACCCTCTGGAAACACCATATATTTT
CDR3: CASSRRTIQIPSGNTIYF

D: TRBD2
size: medium-sized
J: TRBJ2-2
V: TRBV6-4
DNA: TGTGCCAGCAAAGGACTAGCGGACACCGGGGAGCTGTTTTTT
CDR3: CASKGLADTGELFF

D: -
size: -
J: TRBJ1-5
V: TRBV9
DNA: TGTGCCAGCAGCGTAGGGGGAGGACGGGACGGTCAGCCCCAGAATTTT
CDR3: CASSVGGGRDGQPQNF

D: TRBD1
size: -
J: TRBJ1-1
V: TRBV7-9
DNA: TGTGCCAGCAGCGAACAGGGGGCAGGGAACACTGAAGCTTTCTTT
CDR3: CASSEQGAGNTEAFF

D: TRBD1
size: once
J: TRBJ1-3
V: TRBV25-1
DNA: TGTGCCAGCAGTGAATTAAGGGGGCCTGGAAACACCATATATTTT
CDR3: CASSELRGPGNTIYF

D: -
size: -
J: TRBJ1-6
V: TRBV6-5
DNA: TGTGCCAGCAGGGGAGTGGGGGCAGTAAATTCACCCCTCCACTTT
CDR3: CASRGVGAVNSPLHF